The 3 T cell receptor beta chains given below trace back to one sample, sequenced in a study of T-cell reconstitution after alpha-beta-depleted transplantation in children. Unique molecular identifiers were built into the TCRbeta library. TCRdb processed the PCR reads anew with MiXCR; each CDR3 protein has one entry. Here the sample spans 600,000 to 800,000 distinct CDR3 sequences, about 12% being singletons. The material sequenced was PBMCs, taken before TCRalphabeta/CD19-depleted stem cell transplant. The receptors shown here come from a girl aged 2 to 10 with congenital amegakaryocytic thrombocytopenia, due to receive a stem cell transplant.

The V gene is TRBV7-6, the J gene TRBJ2-2, with D unresolved. CDR1 SGHVS and CDR2 FNYEAQ come from the germline V gene. The CDR3 covers 12 residues. The ends were cut back, 3 bases at V and 7 bases at J, with 6 bases in the middle. The CDR3 DNA reads as TGTGCCAGCAGCTTCCCGCGCGGGGAGCTGTTTTTT. Its protein product is CASSFPRGELFF.

This clonotype was detected many times. V and J are TRBV5-1 and TRBJ1-4; D ambiguous. This CDR3 contains 16 residues. The ends were cut back, 1 base at V and 0 bases at J, with 10 bases in the middle. Germline lookup yields CDR1 SGHRS and CDR2 YFSETQ. The CDR3 DNA reads TGCGCCAGCAGCTTGATGGCAGATGCAACTAATGAAAAACTGTTTTTT. Its protein product is CASSLMADATNEKLFF.

In its sample, this clonotype was seen a few times. CDR3 bases: TGCAGTGCAAACTCTGACGTAGGGGATACGCAGTATTTT. It is translated as CSANSDVGDTQYF. The chain employs TRBV20-1 and TRBJ2-3, with D unclear. Deletions cut 6 bases from V and 6 bases from J, with 16 bases between. This CDR3 has 13 amino acids. In germline, CDR1 is DFQATT, CDR2 SNEGSKA (reference sequence).